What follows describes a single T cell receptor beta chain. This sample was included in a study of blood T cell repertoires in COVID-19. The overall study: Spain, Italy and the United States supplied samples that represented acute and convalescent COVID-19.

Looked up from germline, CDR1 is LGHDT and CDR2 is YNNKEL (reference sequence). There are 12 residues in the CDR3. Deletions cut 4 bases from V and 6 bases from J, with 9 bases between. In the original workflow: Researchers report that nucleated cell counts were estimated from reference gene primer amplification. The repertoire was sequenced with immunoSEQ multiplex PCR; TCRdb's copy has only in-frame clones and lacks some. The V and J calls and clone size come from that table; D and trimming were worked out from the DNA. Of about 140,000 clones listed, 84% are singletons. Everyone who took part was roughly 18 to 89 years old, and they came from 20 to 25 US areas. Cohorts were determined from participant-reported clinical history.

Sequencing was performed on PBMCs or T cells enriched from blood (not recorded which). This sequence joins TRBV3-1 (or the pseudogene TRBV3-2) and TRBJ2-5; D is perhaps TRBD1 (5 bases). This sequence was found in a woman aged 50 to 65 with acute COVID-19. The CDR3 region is CASSPDSQTQYF. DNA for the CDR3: TGTGCCAGCAGCCCAGACAGTCAGACCCAGTACTTC.